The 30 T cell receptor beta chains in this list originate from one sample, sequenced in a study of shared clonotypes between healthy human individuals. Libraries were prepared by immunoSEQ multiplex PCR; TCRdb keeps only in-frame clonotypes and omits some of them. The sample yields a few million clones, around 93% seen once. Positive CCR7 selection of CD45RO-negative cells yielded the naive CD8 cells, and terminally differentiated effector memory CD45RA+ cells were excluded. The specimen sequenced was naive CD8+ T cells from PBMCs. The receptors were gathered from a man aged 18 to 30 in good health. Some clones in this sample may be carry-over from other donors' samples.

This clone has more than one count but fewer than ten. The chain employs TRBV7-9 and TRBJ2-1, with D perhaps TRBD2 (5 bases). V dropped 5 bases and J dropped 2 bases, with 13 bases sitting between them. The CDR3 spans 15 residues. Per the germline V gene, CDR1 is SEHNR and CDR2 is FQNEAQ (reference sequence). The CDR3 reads CASSPREYAYNEQFF. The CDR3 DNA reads TGTGCCAGCAGCCCAAGGGAGTATGCCTACAATGAGCAGTTCTTC.

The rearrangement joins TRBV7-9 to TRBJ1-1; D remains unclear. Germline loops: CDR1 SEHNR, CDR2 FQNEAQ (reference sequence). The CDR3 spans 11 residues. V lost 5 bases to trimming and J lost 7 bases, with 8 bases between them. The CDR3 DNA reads TGTGCCAGCAGCGGCGGGAGTGAAGCTTTCTTT. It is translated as CASSGGSEAFF.

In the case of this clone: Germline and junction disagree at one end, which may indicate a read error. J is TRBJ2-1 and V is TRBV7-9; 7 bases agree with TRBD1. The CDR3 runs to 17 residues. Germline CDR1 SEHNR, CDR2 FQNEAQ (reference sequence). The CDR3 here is CASSSILTGMSYNVQFF. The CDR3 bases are TGTGCCAGCAGCTCAATTTTGACAGGGATGTCCTACAATGTGCAGTTCTTC.

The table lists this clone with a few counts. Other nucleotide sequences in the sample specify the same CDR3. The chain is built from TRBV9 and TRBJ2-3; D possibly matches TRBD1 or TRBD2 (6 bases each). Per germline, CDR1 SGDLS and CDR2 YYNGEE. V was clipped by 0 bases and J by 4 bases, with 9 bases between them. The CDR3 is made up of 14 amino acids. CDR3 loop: CASSVEGGADTQYF. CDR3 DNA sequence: TGTGCCAGCAGCGTAGAGGGGGGCGCAGATACGCAGTATTTT.

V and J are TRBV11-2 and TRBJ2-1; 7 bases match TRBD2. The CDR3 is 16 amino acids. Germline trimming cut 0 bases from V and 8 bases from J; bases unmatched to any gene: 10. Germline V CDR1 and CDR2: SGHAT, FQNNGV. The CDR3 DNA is TGTGCCAGCAGCTTAGATTTGGGGGGGAAGAGGGATGAGCAGTTCTTC. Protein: CASSLDLGGKRDEQFF.

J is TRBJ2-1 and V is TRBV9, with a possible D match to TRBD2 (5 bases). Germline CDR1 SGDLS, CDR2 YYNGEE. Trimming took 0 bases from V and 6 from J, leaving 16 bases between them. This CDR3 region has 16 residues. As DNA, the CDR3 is TGTGCCAGCAGCGTAGAAGCGCGCGGGTTGGGCAATGAGCAGTTCTTC. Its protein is CASSVEARGLGNEQFF.

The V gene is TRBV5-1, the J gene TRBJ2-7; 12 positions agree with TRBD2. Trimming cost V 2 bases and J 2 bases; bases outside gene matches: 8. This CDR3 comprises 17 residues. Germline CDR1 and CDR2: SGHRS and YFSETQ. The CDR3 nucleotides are TGCGCCAGCAGCTTACGAGAAAGGACTAGCGGGACCTACGAGCAGTACTTC. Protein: CASSLRERTSGTYEQYF.

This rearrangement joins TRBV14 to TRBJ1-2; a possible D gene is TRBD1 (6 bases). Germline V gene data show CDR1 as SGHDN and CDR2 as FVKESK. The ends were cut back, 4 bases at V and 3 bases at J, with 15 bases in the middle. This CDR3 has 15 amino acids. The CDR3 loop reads CASSLVPGDHYGYTF. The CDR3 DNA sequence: TGTGCCAGCAGCCTTGTTCCAGGGGACCACTATGGCTACACCTTC.

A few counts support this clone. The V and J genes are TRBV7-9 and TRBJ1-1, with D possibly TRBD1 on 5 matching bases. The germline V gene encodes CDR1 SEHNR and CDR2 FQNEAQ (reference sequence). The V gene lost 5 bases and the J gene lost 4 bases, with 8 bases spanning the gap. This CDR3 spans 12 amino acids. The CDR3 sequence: CASSAGSTEAFF. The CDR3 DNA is TGTGCCAGCAGCGCAGGGAGCACTGAAGCTTTCTTT.

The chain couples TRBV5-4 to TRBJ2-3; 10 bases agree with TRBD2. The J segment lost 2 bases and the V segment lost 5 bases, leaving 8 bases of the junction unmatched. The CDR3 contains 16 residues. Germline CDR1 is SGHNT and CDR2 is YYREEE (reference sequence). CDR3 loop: CASRHNSGRFTDTQYF. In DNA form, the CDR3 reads TGTGCCAGCAGACACAATAGCGGGAGGTTCACAGATACGCAGTATTTT. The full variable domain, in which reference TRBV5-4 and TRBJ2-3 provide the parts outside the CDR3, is ETGVTQSPTHLIKTRGQQVTLRCSSQSGHNTVSWYQQALGQGPQFIFQYYREEENGRGNFPPRFSGLQFPNYSSELNVNALELDDSALYLCASRHNSGRFTDTQYFGPGTRLTVL.

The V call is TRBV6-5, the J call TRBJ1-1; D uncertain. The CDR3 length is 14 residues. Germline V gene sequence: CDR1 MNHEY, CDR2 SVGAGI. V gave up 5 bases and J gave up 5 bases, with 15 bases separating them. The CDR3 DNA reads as TGTGCCAGCAGTCCCCAACAGAGGGAAACTGAAGCTTTCTTT. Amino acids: CASSPQQRETEAFF.

DNA for the CDR3: TGCAGCGTGCTGGGACTCTCTGGGGGACGCGACAATGAGCAGTTCTTC. Translating gives CSVLGLSGGRDNEQFF. This chain connects TRBV29-1 to TRBJ2-1, with D maybe TRBD2 (6 bases). CDR1 is SQVTM, CDR2 ANQGSEA, per germline. Trimming cost V 6 bases and J 5 bases, with 23 bases left between them. The CDR3 covers 16 residues.

This chain's CDR3 is CASSSPGLPYEQYF. The CDR3 coding sequence is TGTGCCAGCAGCTCCCCAGGGCTCCCCTACGAGCAGTACTTC. The chain uses TRBV7-9 and TRBJ2-7, with D possibly TRBD1 on 5 matching bases. Trimming removed 4 bases from V and 2 bases from J, with 12 bases in between. Germline values: CDR1 SEHNR, CDR2 FQNEAQ (reference sequence). The CDR3 totals 14 residues.

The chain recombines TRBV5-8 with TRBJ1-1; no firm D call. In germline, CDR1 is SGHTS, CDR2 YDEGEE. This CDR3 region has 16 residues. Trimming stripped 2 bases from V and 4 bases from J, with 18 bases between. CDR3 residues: CASSFSEREVGTEAFF. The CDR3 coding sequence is TGTGCCAGCAGCTTCTCGGAAAGGGAGGTTGGCACTGAAGCTTTCTTT.

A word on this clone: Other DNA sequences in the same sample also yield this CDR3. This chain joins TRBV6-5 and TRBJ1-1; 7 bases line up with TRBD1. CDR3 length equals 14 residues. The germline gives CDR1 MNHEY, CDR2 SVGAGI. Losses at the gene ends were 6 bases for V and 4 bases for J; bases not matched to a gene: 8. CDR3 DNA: TGTGCCAGCAGCCTCCAGGGGGGGGGCACTGAAGCTTTCTTT. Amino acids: CASSLQGGGTEAFF.

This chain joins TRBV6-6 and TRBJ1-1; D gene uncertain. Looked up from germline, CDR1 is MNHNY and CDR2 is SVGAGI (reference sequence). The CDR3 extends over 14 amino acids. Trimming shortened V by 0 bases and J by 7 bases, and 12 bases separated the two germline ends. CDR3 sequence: CASSYSIMGDEAFF. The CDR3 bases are TGTGCCAGCAGTTACTCGATTATGGGAGATGAAGCTTTCTTT.

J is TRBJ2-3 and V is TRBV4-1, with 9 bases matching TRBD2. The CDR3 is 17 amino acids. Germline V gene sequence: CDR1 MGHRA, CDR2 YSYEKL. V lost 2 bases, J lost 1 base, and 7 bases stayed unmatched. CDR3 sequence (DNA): TGCGCCAGCAGCCAATATATGGCTAGCGGGGGCACAGATACGCAGTATTTT. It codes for CASSQYMASGGTDTQYF.

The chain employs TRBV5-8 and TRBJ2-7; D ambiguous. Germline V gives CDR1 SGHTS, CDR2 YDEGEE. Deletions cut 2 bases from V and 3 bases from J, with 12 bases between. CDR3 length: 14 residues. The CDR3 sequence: CASSFTGIGYEQYF. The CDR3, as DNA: TGTGCCAGCAGCTTTACTGGGATAGGCTACGAGCAGTACTTC. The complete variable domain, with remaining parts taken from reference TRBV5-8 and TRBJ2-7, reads EAGVTQSPTHLIKTRGQQATLRCSPISGHTSVYWYQQALGLGLQFLLWYDEGEERNRGNFPPRFSGRQFPNYSSELNVNALELEDSALYLCASSFTGIGYEQYFGPGTRLTVT.

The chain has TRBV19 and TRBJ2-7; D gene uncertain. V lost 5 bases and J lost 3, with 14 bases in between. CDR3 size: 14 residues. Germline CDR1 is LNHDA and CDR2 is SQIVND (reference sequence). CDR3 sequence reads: CASSFRINRYEQYF. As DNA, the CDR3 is TGTGCCAGTAGTTTCCGGATAAATCGCTACGAGCAGTACTTC. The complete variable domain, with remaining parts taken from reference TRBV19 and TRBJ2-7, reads DGGITQSPKYLFRKEGQNVTLSCEQNLNHDAMYWYRQDPGQGLRLIYYSQIVNDFQKGDIAEGYSVSREKKESFPLTVTSAQKNPTAFYLCASSFRINRYEQYFGPGTRLTVT.

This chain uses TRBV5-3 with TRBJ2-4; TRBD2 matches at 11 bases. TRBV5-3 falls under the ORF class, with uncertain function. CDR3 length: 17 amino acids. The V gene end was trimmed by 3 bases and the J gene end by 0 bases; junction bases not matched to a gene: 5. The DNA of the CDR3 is TGTGCCAGAAGCTGGGTGGGGACTAGCGGAGCCAAAAACATTCAGTACTTC. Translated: CARSWVGTSGAKNIQYF.

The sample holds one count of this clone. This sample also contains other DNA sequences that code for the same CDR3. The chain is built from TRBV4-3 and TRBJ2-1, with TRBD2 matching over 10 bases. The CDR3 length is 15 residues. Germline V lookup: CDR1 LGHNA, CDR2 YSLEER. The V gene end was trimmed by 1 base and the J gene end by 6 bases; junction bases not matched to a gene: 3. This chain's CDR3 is CASSQGTSGLNEQFF. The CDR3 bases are TGCGCCAGCAGCCAAGGGACTAGCGGACTCAATGAGCAGTTCTTC.

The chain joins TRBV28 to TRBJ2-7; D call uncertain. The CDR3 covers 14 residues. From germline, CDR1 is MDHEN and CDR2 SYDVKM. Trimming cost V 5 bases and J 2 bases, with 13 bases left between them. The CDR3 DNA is TGTGCCAGCAGTGAACGCCTAGGCACCTACGAGCAGTACTTC. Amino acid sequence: CASSERLGTYEQYF.

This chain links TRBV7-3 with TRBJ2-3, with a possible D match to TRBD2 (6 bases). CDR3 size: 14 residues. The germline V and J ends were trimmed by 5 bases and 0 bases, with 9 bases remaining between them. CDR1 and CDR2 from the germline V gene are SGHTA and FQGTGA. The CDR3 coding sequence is TGTGCCAGCAGCCCAGGGACTAGCACAGATACGCAGTATTTT. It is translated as CASSPGTSTDTQYF.

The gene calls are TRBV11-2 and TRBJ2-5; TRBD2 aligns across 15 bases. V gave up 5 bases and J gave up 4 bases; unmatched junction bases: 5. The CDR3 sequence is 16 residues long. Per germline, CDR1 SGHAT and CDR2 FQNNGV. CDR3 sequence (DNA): TGTGCCAGCAGCCTCTGGACTAGCGGGAGGGTAGAGACCCAGTACTTC. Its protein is CASSLWTSGRVETQYF.

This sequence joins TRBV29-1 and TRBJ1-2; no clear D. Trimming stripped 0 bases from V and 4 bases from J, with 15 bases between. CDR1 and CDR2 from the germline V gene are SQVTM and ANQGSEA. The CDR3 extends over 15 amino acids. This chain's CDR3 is CSVEDPGRYLYGYTF. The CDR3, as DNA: TGCAGCGTTGAAGATCCGGGCAGGTACCTCTATGGCTACACCTTC.

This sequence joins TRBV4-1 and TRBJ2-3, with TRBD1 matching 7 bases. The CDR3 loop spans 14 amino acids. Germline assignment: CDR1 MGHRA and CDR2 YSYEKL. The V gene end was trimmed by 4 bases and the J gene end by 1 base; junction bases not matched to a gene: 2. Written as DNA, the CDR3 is TGCGCCAGCAGCCTAGGACAGGGCACAGATACGCAGTATTTT. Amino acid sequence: CASSLGQGTDTQYF.

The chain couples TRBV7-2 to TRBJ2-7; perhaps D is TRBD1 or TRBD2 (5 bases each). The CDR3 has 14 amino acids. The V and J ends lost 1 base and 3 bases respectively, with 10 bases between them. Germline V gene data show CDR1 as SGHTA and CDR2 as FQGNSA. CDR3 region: CASSLGGADYEQYF. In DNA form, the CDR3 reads TGTGCCAGCAGCTTAGGAGGGGCCGACTACGAGCAGTACTTC.

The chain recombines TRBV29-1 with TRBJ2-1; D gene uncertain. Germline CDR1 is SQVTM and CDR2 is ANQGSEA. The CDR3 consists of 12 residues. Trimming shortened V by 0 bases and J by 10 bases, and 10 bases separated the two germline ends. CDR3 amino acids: CSVEDRGVEQFF. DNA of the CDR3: TGCAGCGTTGAAGATAGAGGCGTAGAGCAGTTCTTC.

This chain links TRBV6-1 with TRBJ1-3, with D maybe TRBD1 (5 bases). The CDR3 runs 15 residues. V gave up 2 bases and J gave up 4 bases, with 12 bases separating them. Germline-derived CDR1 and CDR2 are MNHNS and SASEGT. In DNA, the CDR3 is TGTGCCAGCAGTGAATGGAGGACATTCGGAAACACCATATATTTT. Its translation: CASSEWRTFGNTIYF.

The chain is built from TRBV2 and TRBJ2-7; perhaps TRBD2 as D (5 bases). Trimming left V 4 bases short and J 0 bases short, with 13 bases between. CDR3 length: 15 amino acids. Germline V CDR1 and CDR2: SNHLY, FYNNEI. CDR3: CASSGAEESSYEQYF. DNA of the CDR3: TGTGCCAGCAGTGGAGCGGAGGAGTCCTCCTACGAGCAGTACTTC.